This passage covers 28 T cell receptor beta chains from one sample sequenced in a study of PD-1 and CTLA-4 blockade in melanoma. The protocol was immunoSEQ multiplex PCR, while the TCRdb copy is restricted to in-frame clones and leaves out a portion. The data hold about 29,000 clones, with 85% to 90% observed a single time. Sequences were derived from CD8+ T cells from peripheral blood, sampled before anti-PD-1 treatment. These receptors were taken from a human donor with melanoma.

V gene TRBV30 combines with J gene TRBJ1-1, with D unresolved. This CDR3 contains 13 residues. V lost 0 bases and J lost 1, with 6 bases in between. Germline CDR1 is GTSNPN and CDR2 is SVGIG (reference sequence). The CDR3 DNA sequence: TGTGCCTGGAGTGTAGATTGGAACACTGAAGCTTTCTTT. As protein: CAWSVDWNTEAFF.

The chain couples TRBV3-1 (or the pseudogene TRBV3-2) to TRBJ2-3, with D unclear. The ends were cut back, 1 base at V and 5 bases at J, with 4 bases in the middle. The CDR3 totals 12 residues. CDR1 is LGHDT, CDR2 YNNKEL, per germline (reference sequence). Here the CDR3 DNA reads TGTGCCAGCAGCCAAGGACAAGATACGCAGTATTTT. This sequence encodes CASSQGQDTQYF.

The CDR3 nucleotides are TGTGCCAGCAGCTTACTCCCGGGACTGTTGACCGGGGAGCTGTTTTTT. It specifies CASSLLPGLLTGELFF. The V call is TRBV7-6, the J call TRBJ2-2; tentative D call: TRBD2 (6 bases). The CDR3 has 16 amino acids. Trimming removed 2 bases at V and 5 bases at J, with 15 bases between. CDR1 and CDR2 from the germline V gene are SGHVS and FNYEAQ.

The chain uses TRBV7-8 and TRBJ1-2; D gene unclear. Germline V gives CDR1 SGHVS, CDR2 FQNEAQ. Trimming removed 5 bases at V and 6 bases at J, with 25 bases between. The CDR3 consists of 17 residues. The CDR3 DNA is TGTGCCAGCAGCCCGCACCCAACGCAGGATTTAGGGAATGGCTACACCTTC. Protein: CASSPHPTQDLGNGYTF.

The J gene is TRBJ2-7, the V gene TRBV6-1; D remains unclear. The CDR3 contains 16 residues. V shed 1 base and J shed 2 bases, with 15 bases lying between them. The germline V gene has CDR1 MNHNS and CDR2 SASEGT. CDR3: CASSEVGASGPYEQYF. The CDR3 nucleotides are TGTGCCAGCAGTGAAGTGGGCGCTTCGGGTCCCTACGAGCAGTACTTC.

There are a few counts of this clone. The CDR3 sequence: CASSPGGTYEQYF. DNA of the CDR3: TGTGCCAGCAGCCCGGGGGGGACCTACGAGCAGTACTTC. The V call is TRBV3-1 (or the pseudogene TRBV3-2), the J call TRBJ2-7; 8 bases agree with TRBD2. V was clipped by 4 bases and J by 2 bases; unmatched bases: 1. The CDR3 is made up of 13 amino acids. CDR1 LGHDT and CDR2 YNNKEL come from the germline V gene (reference sequence).

V gene TRBV24-1 combines with J gene TRBJ1-1; D remains ambiguous. The CDR3 extends over 13 amino acids. V shed 4 bases and J shed 1 base, with 6 bases lying between them. Per germline, CDR1 KGHDR and CDR2 SFDVKD. The CDR3: CATSDSGNTEAFF. The CDR3 bases are TGTGCCACCAGTGACTCAGGGAACACTGAAGCTTTCTTT.

As for this clone: Other DNA sequences in this specimen translate into the identical CDR3. The chain recombines TRBV5-1 with TRBJ2-1, with D tentatively TRBD1 or TRBD2 (5 bases each). The CDR3 totals 14 residues. Germline V gene lookup returns CDR1 SGHRS and CDR2 YFSETQ. Deletions cut 1 base from V and 4 bases from J, with 9 bases between. The DNA of the CDR3 is TGCGCCAGCAGCTTGAGTGGGGGTTACAATGAGCAGTTCTTC. The encoded protein is CASSLSGGYNEQFF.

The CDR3: CASSTDSIAKNIQYF. As DNA, the CDR3 is TGTGCCAGTAGTACAGACAGTATAGCCAAAAACATTCAGTACTTC. J is TRBJ2-4 and V is TRBV19; D is possibly TRBD1 (5 bases). Germline loops: CDR1 LNHDA, CDR2 SQIVND (reference sequence). This CDR3 is built from 15 residues. V dropped 4 bases and J dropped 0 bases, with 10 bases sitting between them.

The rearrangement joins TRBV6-5 to TRBJ2-6; D remains ambiguous. Trimming left V 6 bases short and J 0 bases short, with 9 bases between. The CDR3 consists of 15 residues. Per germline, CDR1 MNHEY and CDR2 SVGAGI. CDR3 protein: CASRPQPSGANVLTF. As DNA, the CDR3 is TGTGCCAGCAGGCCCCAACCCTCTGGGGCCAACGTCCTGACTTTC.

The chain couples TRBV21-1 to TRBJ2-5; the tabulated D call, TRBD2, remains unverified against the DNA. TRBV21-1 is a pseudogene segment. CDR3 size: 12 residues. Written as DNA, the CDR3 is TGTGCCAGCAGGCCGGGCCAAGAGACCCAGTACTTC. Its translation is CASRPGQETQYF.

The gene calls are TRBV7-9 and TRBJ1-5; 9 nucleotides line up with TRBD1. The V and J ends lost 5 bases and 6 bases, in that order; junction bases with no gene match: 14. Germline lookup yields CDR1 SEHNR and CDR2 FQNEAQ (reference sequence). The CDR3 runs to 17 residues. In nucleotides, the CDR3 is TGTGCCAGCAGCGACAACAGGGGGCTAGTAGCAAGTCAGCCCCAGCATTTT. This sequence encodes CASSDNRGLVASQPQHF.

This sequence joins TRBV27 and TRBJ2-2; D may be TRBD1 (5 bases). The CDR3 is 14 amino acids. V lost 3 bases, J lost 1 base, and 6 bases lay in between. Germline CDR1 MNHEY, CDR2 SMNVEV (reference sequence). CDR3 sequence (DNA): TGTGCCAGCAGTTTGGGGCTGAACACCGGGGAGCTGTTTTTT. This encodes CASSLGLNTGELFF.

This clone was seen a handful of times. The V call is TRBV7-9, the J call TRBJ2-7; 11 nucleotides match TRBD2. CDR1 and CDR2 from the germline V gene are SEHNR and FQNEAQ (reference sequence). The ends lost 5 bases at V and 1 base at J; junction bases unmatched: 4. The CDR3 sequence is 15 residues long. The CDR3 spells CASSLGLAGSYEQYF. CDR3 coding DNA: TGTGCCAGCAGCCTAGGACTAGCGGGTTCCTACGAGCAGTACTTC.

DNA for the CDR3: TGTGCCAGCAGTTACGGTCTCAGCACAGATACGCAGTATTTT. This encodes CASSYGLSTDTQYF. The chain combines TRBV6-5 with TRBJ2-3; D is uncertain. CDR1 MNHEY and CDR2 SVGAGI come from the germline V gene. CDR3 length equals 14 residues. V lost 2 bases and J 0 bases, leaving 6 bases between the germline ends.

The CDR3 nucleotides are TGTGCCATCAGTGAAGGGGGTAGGGGTGGCGAAGCTTTCTTT. Protein sequence: CAISEGGRGGEAFF. The chain joins TRBV10-3 to TRBJ1-1; D perhaps matches TRBD1 (6 bases). The V and J ends lost 3 bases and 8 bases respectively, with 16 bases between them. This CDR3 contains 14 residues. Germline V lookup: CDR1 ENHRY, CDR2 SYGVKD.

This sequence joins TRBV30 and TRBJ2-7, with D perhaps TRBD2 (6 bases). The germline V gene encodes CDR1 GTSNPN and CDR2 SVGIG (reference sequence). V lost 8 bases to trimming and J lost 3 bases, with 17 bases between them. CDR3 size: 13 residues. CDR3 sequence (DNA): TGTGCCGGAGGGTCGGGAGCAGGCTACGAGCAGTACTTC. Translated: CAGGSGAGYEQYF. Full variable domain (missing parts from reference TRBV30 and TRBJ2-7): SQTIHQWPATLVQPVGSPLSLECTVEGTSNPNLYWYRQAAGRGLQLLFYSVGIGQISSEVPQNLSASRPQDRQFILSSKKLLLSDSGFYLCAGGSGAGYEQYFGPGTRLTVT.

The chain uses TRBV5-6 and TRBJ1-1; D not resolved. There are 14 residues in the CDR3. Germline-derived CDR1 and CDR2 are SGHDT and YYEEEE. Trimming shortened V by 2 bases and J by 1 base, and 9 bases separated the two germline ends. The CDR3 DNA follows: TGTGCCAGCAGCTTCCTACCTACGAACACTGAAGCTTTCTTT. This encodes CASSFLPTNTEAFF.

The genes are TRBV7-9 and TRBJ1-1, with D tentatively TRBD1 (5 bases). The CDR3 spans 13 residues. V was pared by 6 bases and J by 3 bases, with 11 bases between. From germline, CDR1 is SEHNR and CDR2 FQNEAQ (reference sequence). Here the CDR3 DNA reads TGTGCCAGCAGGCCTGCGGGGGACACTGAAGCTTTCTTT. Protein: CASRPAGDTEAFF.

The chain combines TRBV10-3 with TRBJ1-1; D gene unclear. Per germline, CDR1 ENHRY and CDR2 SYGVKD. CDR3 size: 15 residues. The V end lost 1 base, the J end lost 7 bases, and 16 bases lay between the germline ends. This CDR3 is CAISELGPGRGEAFF. The CDR3 DNA reads TGTGCCATCAGTGAGTTAGGGCCAGGACGAGGTGAAGCTTTCTTT.

This clone showed up just once. The V call is TRBV14, the J call TRBJ1-1; D not certain. The CDR3 loop spans 15 amino acids. Germline V gene lookup returns CDR1 SGHDN and CDR2 FVKESK. Trimming took 1 base from V and 5 from J, leaving 14 bases between them. CDR3 loop: CASSQGQAWKTEAFF. The CDR3 DNA is TGTGCCAGCAGCCAAGGGCAGGCCTGGAAGACTGAAGCTTTCTTT.

This clone came up once. The chain combines TRBV11-3 with TRBJ2-1; TRBD1 or TRBD2 may be the D gene (5 bases each). Germline V CDR1 and CDR2: SGHNT, YENEEA. The CDR3 runs 13 residues. The V end was cut by 5 bases, the J end by 10 bases, with 15 bases between. CDR3 loop: CASSPGDGTEQFF. The CDR3 DNA is TGTGCCAGCAGCCCCGGGGACGGAACGGAGCAGTTCTTC.

The V call is TRBV7-3, the J call TRBJ2-2; D uncertain. CDR1 and CDR2 from the germline V gene are SGHTA and FQGTGA. The CDR3 is made up of 14 amino acids. V lost 2 bases to trimming and J lost 6 bases, with 10 bases between them. The CDR3 DNA reads TGTGCCAGCAGCTTAGTCCCGCTTGCCGGGGAGCTGTTTTTT. This encodes CASSLVPLAGELFF. Full variable domain (remainder filled in from reference TRBV7-3 and TRBJ2-2): GAGVSQTPSNKVTEKGKYVELRCDPISGHTALYWYRQSLGQGPEFLIYFQGTGAADDSGLPNDRFFAVRPEGSVSTLKIQRTERGDSAVYLCASSLVPLAGELFFGEGSRLTVL.

This chain links TRBV30 with TRBJ2-7, with D perhaps matching TRBD1 or TRBD2 (5 bases each). The ends were cut back, 3 bases at V and 3 bases at J, with 15 bases in the middle. The germline gives CDR1 GTSNPN, CDR2 SVGIG (reference sequence). The CDR3 sequence is 14 residues long. The CDR3 DNA sequence: TGTGCCTGGAGCGCCCGGGGACCTCTCTACGAGCAGTACTTC. The encoded protein is CAWSARGPLYEQYF.

The chain links TRBV2 to TRBJ2-1, with TRBD2 identical over 10 bases. The J segment lost 8 bases and the V segment lost 1 base, leaving 11 bases of the junction unmatched. CDR3 length: 17 residues. Germline CDR1 is SNHLY and CDR2 is FYNNEI. Written as DNA, the CDR3 is TGTGCCAGCAGTGAAGAAGGGTCTAGCGGGAGTATAGATGAGCAGTTCTTC. Amino acid sequence: CASSEEGSSGSIDEQFF.

This clone was seen once. CDR3 DNA sequence: TGTGCCAGCAGTTCCAATCTGGGGTACGAGCAGTACTTC. It yields the protein CASSSNLGYEQYF. The chain employs TRBV6-5 and TRBJ2-7; D is uncertain. The CDR3 is 13 amino acids. Germline CDR1 MNHEY, CDR2 SVGAGI. Trimming cost V 4 bases and J 4 bases, with 11 bases left between them.

The CDR3 DNA is TGTGCCTCTACCGGGGGGGCTGAAGCTTTCTTT. As protein: CASTGGAEAFF. The genes are TRBV30 and TRBJ1-1; TRBD1 is a possible D gene (5 bases). V dropped 7 bases and J dropped 6 bases, with 12 bases sitting between them. The CDR3 is made up of 11 amino acids. Germline V gene data show CDR1 as GTSNPN and CDR2 as SVGIG (reference sequence).

The chain uses TRBV15 and TRBJ2-2; D is unresolved. In germline, CDR1 is LNHNV, CDR2 YYDKDF (reference sequence). Deletions cut 3 bases from V and 3 bases from J, with 2 bases between. The CDR3 sequence is 12 residues long. CDR3 in amino acids: CATSRDTGELFF. In DNA form, the CDR3 reads TGTGCCACCAGCAGGGACACCGGGGAGCTGTTTTTT.